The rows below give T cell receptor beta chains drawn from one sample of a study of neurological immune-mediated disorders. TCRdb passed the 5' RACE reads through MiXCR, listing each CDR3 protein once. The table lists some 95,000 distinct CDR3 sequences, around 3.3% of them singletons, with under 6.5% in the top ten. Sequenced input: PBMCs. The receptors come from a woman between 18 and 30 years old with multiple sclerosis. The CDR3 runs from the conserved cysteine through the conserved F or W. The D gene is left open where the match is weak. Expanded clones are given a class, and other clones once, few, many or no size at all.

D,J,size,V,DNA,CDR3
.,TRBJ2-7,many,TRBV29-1,TGCAGCGTCCAGCGAAGCTCCTACGAGCAGTACTTC,CSVQRSSYEQYF
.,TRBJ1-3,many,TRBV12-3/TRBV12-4,TGTGCCAGCAGTCCGGGCTCTGGAAACACCATATATTTT,CASSPGSGNTIYF
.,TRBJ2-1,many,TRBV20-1,TGCAGTGCTAGAGATAGTTCCAATGAGCAGTTCTTC,CSARDSSNEQFF
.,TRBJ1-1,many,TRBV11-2,TGTGCCAGCAGCCCTGCCGCTGGGGCGGTGAACACTGAAGCTTTCTTT,CASSPAAGAVNTEAFF
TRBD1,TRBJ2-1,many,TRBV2,TGTGCCAGCGGCCGGGACAGGGAGAATGAGCAGTTCTTC,CASGRDRENEQFF
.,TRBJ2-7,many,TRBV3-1,TGTGCCAGCAGCCCACGCAGTTTGGCCTACGAGCAGTACTTC,CASSPRSLAYEQYF
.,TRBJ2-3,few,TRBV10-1,TGCGCCAGCAGTGAGCTGACTACCCCGAGCACAGATACGCAGTATTTT,CASSELTTPSTDTQYF
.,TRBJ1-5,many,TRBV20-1,TGCAGTGCCGCGGCAGGTTTTCGCAATCAGCCCCAGCATTTT,CSAAAGFRNQPQHF
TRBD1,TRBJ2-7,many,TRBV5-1,TGCGCCAGCAGCGAGGGGACAGGCTACGAGCAGTACTTC,CASSEGTGYEQYF
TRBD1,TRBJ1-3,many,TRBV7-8,TGTGCCAGCAGCTTAGTCTGGACAGGGTCTGGAAACACCATATATTTT,CASSLVWTGSGNTIYF
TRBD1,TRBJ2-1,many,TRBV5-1,TGCGCCAGCCTAGATACAGGGGAGACTGAGCAGTTCTTC,CASLDTGETEQFF
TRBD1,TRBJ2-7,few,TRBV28,TGTGCCAGCGATCCGGGACAGGGGATCGACGAGCAGTACTTC,CASDPGQGIDEQYF
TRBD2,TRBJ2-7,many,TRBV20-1,TGCAGTGCTAGAGATCCCAAGCGGGAGATGTACGAGCAGTACTTC,CSARDPKREMYEQYF
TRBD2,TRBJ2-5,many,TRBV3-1,TGTGCCAGCAGCCAGGGTCAGCGGGGGGGCGGGGAGACCCAGTACTTC,CASSQGQRGGGETQYF
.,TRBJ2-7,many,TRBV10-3,TGTGCCATCGGTGGCCTTAGCTACGAGCAGTACTTC,CAIGGLSYEQYF
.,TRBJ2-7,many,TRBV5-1,TGCGCCAGCAGCTTGTCCGGGAACGAGCAGTACTTC,CASSLSGNEQYF
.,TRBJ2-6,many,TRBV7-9,TGTGCCAGCAGCTTAAACAGTAACTCTGGGGCCAACGTCCTGACTTTC,CASSLNSNSGANVLTF
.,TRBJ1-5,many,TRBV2,TGTGCCAGCAGCGGGATTTATAGCAATCAGCCCCAGCATTTT,CASSGIYSNQPQHF
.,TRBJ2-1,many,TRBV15,TGTGCCACCAGCAGGAGGCTTCAGGGAAACAATGAGCAGTTCTTC,CATSRRLQGNNEQFF
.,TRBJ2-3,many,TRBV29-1,TGCAGCGTTGAAGAAAGGTCTGGCAGGGATACGCAGTATTTT,CSVEERSGRDTQYF
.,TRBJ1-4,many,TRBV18,TGTGCCAGCTCACCACAACCCCCAACTAATGAAAAACTGTTTTTT,CASSPQPPTNEKLFF
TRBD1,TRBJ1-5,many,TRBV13,TGTGCCAGCAGCTCGGGACAGGGAACGAGAAGTCAGCCCCAGCATTTT,CASSSGQGTRSQPQHF
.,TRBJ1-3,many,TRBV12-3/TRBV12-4,TGTGCCAGCACCCTAGGCCGTAGGGGCACCATATATTTT,CASTLGRRGTIYF
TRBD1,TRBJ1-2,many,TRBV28,TGTGCCAGCAGTTTCGTTAGGACAGGGAACCTTCTTGGCTACACCTTC,CASSFVRTGNLLGYTF
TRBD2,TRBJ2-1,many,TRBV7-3,TGTGCCAGCAGCTTTTTACGGACTAGCGGGAGCTCCTACAATGAGCAGTTCTTC,CASSFLRTSGSSYNEQFF
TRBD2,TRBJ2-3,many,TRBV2,TGTGCCAGCAGTGATCGAGCGGGAGGTGTCTTGAGAACAGATACGCAGTATTTT,CASSDRAGGVLRTDTQYF
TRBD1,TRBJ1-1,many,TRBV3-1,TGTGCCAGCAGCCAACTCACAGGGGGCACTGAAGCTTTCTTT,CASSQLTGGTEAFF
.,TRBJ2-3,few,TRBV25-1,TGTGCCAGCAGTGTCAGGGCGATAGATACGCAGTATTTT,CASSVRAIDTQYF
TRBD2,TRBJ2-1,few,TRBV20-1,TGCAGTGCTAGGGGACTAGCTGGGTTGTGGAATGAGCAGTTCTTC,CSARGLAGLWNEQFF
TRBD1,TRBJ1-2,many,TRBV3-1,TGTGCCAGCAGCCAAGGGACAGGGGGTCCGTATGGCTACACCTTC,CASSQGTGGPYGYTF
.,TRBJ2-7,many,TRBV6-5,TGTGCCAGCAGTCCGACAGGTGTGGGGATCGAGCAGTACTTC,CASSPTGVGIEQYF
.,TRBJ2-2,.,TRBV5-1,TGCGCCAGCAGCCTGGCCGTCTCCGGGGAGCTGTTTTTT,CASSLAVSGELFF
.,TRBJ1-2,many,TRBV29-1,TGCAGCGTTGAAGGTCAACCCGACAGTACTAGTGGCTACACCTTC,CSVEGQPDSTSGYTF
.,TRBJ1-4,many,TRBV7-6,TGTGCCAGCAGCTTAACAAGTGCAACTAATGAAAAACTGTTTTTT,CASSLTSATNEKLFF
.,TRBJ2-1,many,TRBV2,TGTGCCAGCAGTCTTCTAGCGGGACAGGGGCTCTCCTACAATGAGCAGTTCTTC,CASSLLAGQGLSYNEQFF
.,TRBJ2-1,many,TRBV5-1,TGCGCCAGCAGCTTGGGCAAACAATCACATGAGCAGTTCTTC,CASSLGKQSHEQFF
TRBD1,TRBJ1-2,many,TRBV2,TGTGCCAGCAGTGAACAGGGGGATAACTATGGCTACACCTTC,CASSEQGDNYGYTF
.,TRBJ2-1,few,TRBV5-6,TGTGCCAGCAGCCACCAACTAGTAAATGAGCAGTTCTTC,CASSHQLVNEQFF
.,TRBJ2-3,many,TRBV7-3,TGTGCCAGCAGCTTAGGGGGGGCTCCTTTCACAGATACGCAGTATTTT,CASSLGGAPFTDTQYF
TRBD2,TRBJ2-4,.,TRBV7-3,TGTGCCAGCAGCCGCGGACTAGAATCGGACATTCAGTACTTC,CASSRGLESDIQYF
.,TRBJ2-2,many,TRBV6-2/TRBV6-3,TGTGCCAGCAGCCTCAGGGCTCCCGGGGAGCTGTTTTTT,CASSLRAPGELFF
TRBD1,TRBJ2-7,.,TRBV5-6,TGTGCCAGCAGCTTGGTACAGGGGGGCGAGCAGTACTTC,CASSLVQGGEQYF
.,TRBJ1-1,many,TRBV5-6,TGTGCCAGCAGCTTTGGCAGGGGCAGTGAAGCTTTCTTT,CASSFGRGSEAFF
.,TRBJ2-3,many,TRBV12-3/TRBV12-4,TGTGCCAGCAGTTTAGTGGCTGCCGGTACGCAGTATTTT,CASSLVAAGTQYF